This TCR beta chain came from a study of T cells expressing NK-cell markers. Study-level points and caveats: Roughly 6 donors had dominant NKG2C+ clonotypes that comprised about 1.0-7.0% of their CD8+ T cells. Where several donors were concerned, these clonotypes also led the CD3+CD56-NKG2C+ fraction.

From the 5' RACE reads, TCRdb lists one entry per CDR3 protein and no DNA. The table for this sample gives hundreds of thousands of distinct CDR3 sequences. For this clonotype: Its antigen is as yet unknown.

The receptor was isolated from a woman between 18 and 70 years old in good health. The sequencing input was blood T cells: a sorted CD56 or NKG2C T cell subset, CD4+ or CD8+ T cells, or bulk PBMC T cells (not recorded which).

CDR3 sequence reads: CSARDSTPGGSSYNEQFF. The chain employs TRBV20-1 and TRBJ2-1; lacking DNA, the TRBD1 call made by TCRdb goes unchecked. From germline, CDR1 is DFQATT and CDR2 SNEGSKA (reference sequence). The CDR3 covers 18 residues.